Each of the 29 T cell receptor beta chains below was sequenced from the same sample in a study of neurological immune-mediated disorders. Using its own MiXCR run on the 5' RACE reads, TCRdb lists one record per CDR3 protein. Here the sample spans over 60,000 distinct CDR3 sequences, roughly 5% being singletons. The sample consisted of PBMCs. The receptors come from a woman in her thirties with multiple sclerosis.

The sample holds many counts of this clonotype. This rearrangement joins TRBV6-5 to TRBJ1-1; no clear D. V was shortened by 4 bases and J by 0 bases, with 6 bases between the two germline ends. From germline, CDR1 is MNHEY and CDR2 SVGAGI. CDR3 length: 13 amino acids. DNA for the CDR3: TGTGCCAGCAGTTCCAGTTTGAACACTGAAGCTTTCTTT. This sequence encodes CASSSSLNTEAFF.

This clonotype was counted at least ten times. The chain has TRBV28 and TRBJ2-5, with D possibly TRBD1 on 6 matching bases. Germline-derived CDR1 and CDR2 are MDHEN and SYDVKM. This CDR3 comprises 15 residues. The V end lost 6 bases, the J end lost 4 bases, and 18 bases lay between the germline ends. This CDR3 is CASSTPTGWGETQYF. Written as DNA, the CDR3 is TGTGCCAGCAGCACACCAACAGGGTGGGGAGAGACCCAGTACTTC.

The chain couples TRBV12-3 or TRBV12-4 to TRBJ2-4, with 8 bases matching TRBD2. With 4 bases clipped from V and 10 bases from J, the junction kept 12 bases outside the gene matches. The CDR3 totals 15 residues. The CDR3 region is CASSSSGGAIKIQYF. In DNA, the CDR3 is TGTGCCAGCAGTTCCTCGGGGGGGGCCATCAAAATTCAGTACTTC.

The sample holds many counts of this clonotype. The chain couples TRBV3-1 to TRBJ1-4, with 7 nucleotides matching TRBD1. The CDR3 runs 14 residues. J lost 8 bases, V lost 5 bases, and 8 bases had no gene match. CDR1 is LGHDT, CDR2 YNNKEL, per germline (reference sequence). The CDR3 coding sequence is TGTGCCAGCAGCTCACGACAGGGTAGAGAAAAACTGTTTTTT. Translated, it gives CASSSRQGREKLFF.

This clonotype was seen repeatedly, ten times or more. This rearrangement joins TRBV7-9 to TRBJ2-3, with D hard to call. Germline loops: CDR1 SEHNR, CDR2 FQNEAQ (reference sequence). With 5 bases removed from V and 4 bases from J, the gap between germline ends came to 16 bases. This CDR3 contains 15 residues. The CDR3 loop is CASSPPLATSDTQYF. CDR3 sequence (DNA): TGTGCCAGCAGCCCCCCTTTGGCAACATCAGATACGCAGTATTTT.

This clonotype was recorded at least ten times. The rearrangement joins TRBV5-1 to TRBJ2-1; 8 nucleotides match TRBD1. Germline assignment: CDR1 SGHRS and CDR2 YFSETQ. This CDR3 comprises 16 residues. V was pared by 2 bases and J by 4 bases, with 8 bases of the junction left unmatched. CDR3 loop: CASSFYRDRPYNEQFF. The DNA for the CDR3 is TGCGCCAGCAGCTTTTACCGGGACAGGCCGTACAATGAGCAGTTCTTC. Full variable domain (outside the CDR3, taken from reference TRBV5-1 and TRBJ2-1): KAGVTQTPRYLIKTRGQQVTLSCSPISGHRSVSWYQQTPGQGLQFLFEYFSETQRNKGNFPGRFSGRQFSNSRSEMNVSTLELGDSALYLCASSFYRDRPYNEQFFGPGTRLTVL.

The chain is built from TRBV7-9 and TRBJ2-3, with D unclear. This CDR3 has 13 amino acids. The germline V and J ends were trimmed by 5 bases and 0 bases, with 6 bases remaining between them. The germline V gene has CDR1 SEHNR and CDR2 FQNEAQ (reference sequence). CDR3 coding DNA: TGTGCCAGCAGCCCAGACAGCACAGATACGCAGTATTTT. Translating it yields CASSPDSTDTQYF.

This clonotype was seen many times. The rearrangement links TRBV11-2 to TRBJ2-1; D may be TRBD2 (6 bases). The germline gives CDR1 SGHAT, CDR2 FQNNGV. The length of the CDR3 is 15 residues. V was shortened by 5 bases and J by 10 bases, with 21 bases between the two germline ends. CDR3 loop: CASSLTRDSNQEQFF. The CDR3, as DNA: TGTGCCAGCAGCCTCACGAGGGACTCCAACCAGGAGCAGTTCTTC.

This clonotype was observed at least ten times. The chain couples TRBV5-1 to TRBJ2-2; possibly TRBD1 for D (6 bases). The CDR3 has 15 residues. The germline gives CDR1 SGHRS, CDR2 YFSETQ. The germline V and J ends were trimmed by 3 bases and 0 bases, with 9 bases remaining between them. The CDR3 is CASSSGTTNTGELFF. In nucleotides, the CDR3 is TGCGCCAGCAGCTCCGGGACAACGAACACCGGGGAGCTGTTTTTT.

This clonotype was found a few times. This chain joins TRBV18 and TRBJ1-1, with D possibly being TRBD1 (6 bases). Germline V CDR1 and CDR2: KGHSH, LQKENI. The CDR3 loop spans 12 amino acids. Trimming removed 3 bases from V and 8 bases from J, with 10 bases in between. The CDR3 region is CASSPDSTEAFF. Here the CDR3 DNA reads TGTGCCAGCTCACCGGACAGCACGGAAGCTTTCTTT.

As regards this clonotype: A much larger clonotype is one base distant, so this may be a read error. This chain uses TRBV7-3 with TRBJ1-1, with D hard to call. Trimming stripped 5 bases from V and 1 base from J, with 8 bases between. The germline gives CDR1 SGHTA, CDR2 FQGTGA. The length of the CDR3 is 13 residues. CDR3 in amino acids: CASSPERNTEAFF. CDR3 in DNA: TGTGCCAGCAGCCCGGAAAGGAACACTGAAGCTTTCTTT.

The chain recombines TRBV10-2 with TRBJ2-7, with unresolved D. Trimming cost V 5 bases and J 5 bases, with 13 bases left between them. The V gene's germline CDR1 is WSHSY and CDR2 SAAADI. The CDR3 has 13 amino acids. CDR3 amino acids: CASSSRSAHEQYF. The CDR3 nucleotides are TGCGCCAGCAGTTCTAGGAGCGCCCACGAGCAGTACTTC.

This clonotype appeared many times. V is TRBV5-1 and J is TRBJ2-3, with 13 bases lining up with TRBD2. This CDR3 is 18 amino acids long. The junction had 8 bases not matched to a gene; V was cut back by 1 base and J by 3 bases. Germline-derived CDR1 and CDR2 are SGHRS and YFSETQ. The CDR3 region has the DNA TGCGCCAGCAGCTTGAATCCCCCGACTAGCGGGGGGACAGATACGCAGTATTTT. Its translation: CASSLNPPTSGGTDTQYF.

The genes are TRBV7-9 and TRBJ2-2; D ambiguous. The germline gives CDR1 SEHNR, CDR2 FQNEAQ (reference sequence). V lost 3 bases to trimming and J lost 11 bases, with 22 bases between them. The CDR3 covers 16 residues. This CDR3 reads CASSFHFASRLGELFF. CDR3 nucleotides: TGTGCCAGCAGCTTTCATTTCGCGTCTAGGCTGGGTGAGCTGTTTTTT.

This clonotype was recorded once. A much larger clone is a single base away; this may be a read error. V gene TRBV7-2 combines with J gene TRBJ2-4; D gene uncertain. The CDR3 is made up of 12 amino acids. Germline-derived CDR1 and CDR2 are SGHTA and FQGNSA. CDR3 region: CVSSLVTDIQYF. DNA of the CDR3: TGTGTCAGCAGCTTAGTTACAGACATTCAGTACTTC.

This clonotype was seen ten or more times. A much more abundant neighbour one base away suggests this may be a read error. CDR3 sequence: CATSRDSSGQGEQFF. As DNA, the CDR3 is TGTGCCACCAGCAGAGATTCCAGCGGACAGGGTGAGCAGTTCTTC. The chain is built from TRBV15 and TRBJ2-1; 8 bases are shared with TRBD1. This CDR3 comprises 15 residues. The V gene end was trimmed by 0 bases and the J gene end by 9 bases; junction bases not matched to a gene: 7. Per the germline V gene, CDR1 is LNHNV and CDR2 is YYDKDF (reference sequence).

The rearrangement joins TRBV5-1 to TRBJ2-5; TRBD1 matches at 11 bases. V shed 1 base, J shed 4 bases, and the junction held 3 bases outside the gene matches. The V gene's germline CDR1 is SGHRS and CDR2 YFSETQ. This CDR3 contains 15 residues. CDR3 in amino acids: CASSLQDRGRETQYF. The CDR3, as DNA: TGCGCCAGCAGCTTGCAGGACAGGGGGCGAGAGACCCAGTACTTC.

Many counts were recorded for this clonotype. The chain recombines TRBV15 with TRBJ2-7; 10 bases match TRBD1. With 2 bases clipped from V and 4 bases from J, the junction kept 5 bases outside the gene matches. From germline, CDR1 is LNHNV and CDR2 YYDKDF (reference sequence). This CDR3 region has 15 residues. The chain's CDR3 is CATSRTRDRGYEQYF. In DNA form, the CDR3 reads TGTGCCACCAGCAGAACACGGGACAGGGGATACGAGCAGTACTTC.

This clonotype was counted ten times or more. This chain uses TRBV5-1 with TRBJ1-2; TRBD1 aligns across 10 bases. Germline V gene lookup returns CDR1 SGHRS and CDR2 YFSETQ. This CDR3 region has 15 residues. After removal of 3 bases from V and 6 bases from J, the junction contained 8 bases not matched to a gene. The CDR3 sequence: CASSWDRGQLNGYTF. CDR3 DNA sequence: TGCGCCAGCAGCTGGGACAGGGGACAATTGAATGGCTACACCTTC.

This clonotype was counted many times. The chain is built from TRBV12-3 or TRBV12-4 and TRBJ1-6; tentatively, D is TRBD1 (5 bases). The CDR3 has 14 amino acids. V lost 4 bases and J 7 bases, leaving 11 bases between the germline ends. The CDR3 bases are TGTGCCAGCAGTTCCCGGGGGGTGAATTCACCCCTCCACTTT. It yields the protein CASSSRGVNSPLHF.

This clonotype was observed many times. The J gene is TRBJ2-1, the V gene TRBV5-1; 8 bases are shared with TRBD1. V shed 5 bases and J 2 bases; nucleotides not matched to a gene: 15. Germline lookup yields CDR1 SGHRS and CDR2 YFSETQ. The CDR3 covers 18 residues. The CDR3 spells CASSKHRPGGATYNEQFF. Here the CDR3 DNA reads TGCGCCAGCAGTAAACATCGCCCAGGGGGCGCTACCTACAATGAGCAGTTCTTC.

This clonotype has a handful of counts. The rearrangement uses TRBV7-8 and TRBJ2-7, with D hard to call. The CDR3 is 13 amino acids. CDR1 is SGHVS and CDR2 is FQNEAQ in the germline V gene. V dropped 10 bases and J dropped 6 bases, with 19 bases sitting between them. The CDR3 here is CATKADGYREQYF. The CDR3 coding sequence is TGTGCCACCAAAGCAGACGGATATCGCGAGCAGTACTTC.

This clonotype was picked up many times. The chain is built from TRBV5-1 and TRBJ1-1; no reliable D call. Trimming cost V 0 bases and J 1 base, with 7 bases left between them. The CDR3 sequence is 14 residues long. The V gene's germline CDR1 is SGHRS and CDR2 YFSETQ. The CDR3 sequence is CASSLASANTEAFF. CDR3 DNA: TGCGCCAGCAGCTTGGCGTCAGCGAACACTGAAGCTTTCTTT.

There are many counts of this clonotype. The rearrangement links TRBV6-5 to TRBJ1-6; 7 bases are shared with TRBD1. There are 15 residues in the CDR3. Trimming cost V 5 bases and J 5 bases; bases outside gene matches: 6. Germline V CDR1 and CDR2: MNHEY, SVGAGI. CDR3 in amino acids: CASSAGTGDNSPLHF. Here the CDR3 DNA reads TGTGCCAGCAGTGCTGGTACAGGGGATAATTCACCCCTCCACTTT.

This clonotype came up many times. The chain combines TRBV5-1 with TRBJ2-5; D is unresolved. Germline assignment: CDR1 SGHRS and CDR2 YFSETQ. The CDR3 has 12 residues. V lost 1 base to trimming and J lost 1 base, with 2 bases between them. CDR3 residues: CASSLRQETQYF. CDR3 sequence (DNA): TGCGCCAGCAGCTTGCGCCAAGAGACCCAGTACTTC.

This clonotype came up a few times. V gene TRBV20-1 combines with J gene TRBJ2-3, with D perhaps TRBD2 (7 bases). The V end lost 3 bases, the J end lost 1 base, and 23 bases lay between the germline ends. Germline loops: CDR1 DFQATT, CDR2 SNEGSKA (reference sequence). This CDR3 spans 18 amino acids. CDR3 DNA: TGCAGTGCTAGGGCCCCCACCGGGGGGCCAAAAGGCACAGATACGCAGTATTTT. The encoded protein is CSARAPTGGPKGTDTQYF.

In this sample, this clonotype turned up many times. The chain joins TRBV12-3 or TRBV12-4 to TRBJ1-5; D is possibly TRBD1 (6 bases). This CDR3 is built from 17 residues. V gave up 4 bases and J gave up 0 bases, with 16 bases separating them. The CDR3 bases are TGTGCCAGCAGTTCGAGGACAGCTCCTTATAGCAATCAGCCCCAGCATTTT. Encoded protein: CASSSRTAPYSNQPQHF.

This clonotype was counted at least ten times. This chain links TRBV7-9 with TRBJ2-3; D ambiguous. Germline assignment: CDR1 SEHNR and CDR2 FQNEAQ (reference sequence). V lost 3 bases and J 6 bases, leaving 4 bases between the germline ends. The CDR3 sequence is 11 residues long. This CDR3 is CASSFADTQYF. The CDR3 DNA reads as TGTGCCAGCAGCTTTGCTGATACGCAGTATTTT.

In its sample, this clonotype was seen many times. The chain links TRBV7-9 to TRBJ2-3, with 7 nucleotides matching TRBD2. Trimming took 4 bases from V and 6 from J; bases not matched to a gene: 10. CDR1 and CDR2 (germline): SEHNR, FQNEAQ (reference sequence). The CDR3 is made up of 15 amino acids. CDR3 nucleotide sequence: TGTGCCAGCAGCTCTGAGCGGGGATCCGCGGATACGCAGTATTTT. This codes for CASSSERGSADTQYF.